This TCR beta chain was identified during a study of HIV-infected patients and healthy controls. Whole-study findings and limits: HIV-infected repertoires had significantly higher mean Gini indices than controls, possibly reflecting oligoclonality. The seeming recovery of the Gini index after therapy in HIV-infected patients vanished in size-matched data.

Reverse transcription used about 510 ng RNA and constant-region primers for alpha and beta. Each of the alpha and beta chains got its own library through chain-specific third strand synthesis with indices. TCRdb called the 5' RACE reads again in MiXCR, with one record for every CDR3 protein. Counted here are about 24,000 distinct CDR3 sequences, under 9.5% occurring once; the ten biggest clones make up 4%. No cell fractionation was done, so the repertoire covers all unsorted peripheral blood T cells. As controls, about ten uninfected healthy donors gave samples, and several gave a couple of samples around three months apart. This clonotype was observed at least ten times. The antigen is undetermined. The germline gives CDR1 SGHVS, CDR2 FQNEAQ. V was cut by 5 bases and J by 2 bases, with 22 bases left in between. The CDR3 is made up of 19 amino acids.

The chain carries TRBV7-8 and TRBJ2-6, with D tentatively TRBD1 (5 bases). The source material was blood. This receptor was identified in an adult in good health. In nucleotides, the CDR3 is TGTGCCAGCAGCGTGGCAGGGCGTAGTCTTATAACTGGGGCCAACGTCCTGACTTTC. Translated, it gives CASSVAGRSLITGANVLTF. Variable domain in full (rest from reference TRBV7-8 and TRBJ2-6): GAGVSQSPRYKVAKRGQDVALRCDPISGHVSLFWYQQALGQGPEFLTYFQNEAQLDKSGLPSDRFFAERPEGSVSTLKIQRTQQEDSAVYLCASSVAGRSLITGANVLTFGAGSRLTVL.